Presented here are 15 T cell receptor beta chains from one specimen sequenced in a study of PD-1 blockade in mismatch repair-deficient tumors (dated by TCRdb to 2017 to 2019). The meaning of the sample's time point label: peripheral blood 12 weeks after first pembrolizumab dose. The library was prepared using the immunoSEQ multiplex PCR assay. In TCRdb, the immuneACCESS table is reduced to in-frame sequences with V and J assigned. These tables do not hold every clone; where another copy was compared, an unresolved V gene accounts for under half, and the others remain unexplained. This sample lists over 75,000 clones; 81% were detected once. About 2.6% of the sample is held by the ten biggest clonotypes. The material sequenced was peripheral blood, taken 12 weeks after starting pembrolizumab. These receptors all come from an adult with mismatch repair-deficient cancer.

This chain joins TRBV9 and TRBJ2-1, with D maybe TRBD2 (5 bases). The length of the CDR3 is 16 residues. Between the trimmed V and J ends, which lost 3 bases and 6 bases, there was a span of 19 bases. The germline gives CDR1 SGDLS, CDR2 YYNGEE. CDR3 region: CASSDSLAGPGNEQFF. The CDR3 nucleotides are TGTGCCAGCAGCGACAGTCTAGCTGGCCCCGGCAATGAGCAGTTCTTC.

The chain combines TRBV7-9 with TRBJ2-1; TRBD2 matches at 12 bases. Germline CDR1 is SEHNR and CDR2 is FQNEAQ (reference sequence). V lost 3 bases to trimming and J lost 8 bases; unmatched junction nucleotides: 2. This CDR3 has 14 residues. The CDR3 bases are TGTGCCAGCAGCTTGACTAGCGGGAGCCATGAGCAGTTCTTC. Translated: CASSLTSGSHEQFF.

This clone was counted between two and nine times. The rearrangement links TRBV5-5 to TRBJ1-5; no firm D call. V lost 4 bases and J lost 4, with 9 bases in between. This CDR3 is built from 13 residues. The V gene's germline CDR1 is SGHKS and CDR2 YYEKEE (reference sequence). CDR3 sequence reads: CASSQDWNQPQHF. The CDR3 region has the DNA TGTGCCAGCAGCCAAGACTGGAATCAGCCCCAGCATTTT. Complete variable domain (other parts from reference TRBV5-5 and TRBJ1-5): DAGVTQSPTHLIKTRGQQVTLRCSPISGHKSVSWYQQVLGQGPQFIFQYYEKEERGRGNFPDRFSARQFPNYSSELNVNALLLGDSALYLCASSQDWNQPQHFGDGTRLSIL.

The V call is TRBV28, the J call TRBJ2-1; 8 bases line up with TRBD2. Trimming took 4 bases from V and 4 from J; bases not matched to a gene: 9. The V gene's germline CDR1 is MDHEN and CDR2 SYDVKM. The CDR3 sequence is 16 residues long. Here the CDR3 reads CASSSLSAGVYNEQFF. CDR3 DNA sequence: TGTGCCAGCAGTTCTCTCTCAGCGGGAGTTTACAATGAGCAGTTCTTC.

This rearrangement joins TRBV18 to TRBJ2-5; 9 bases match TRBD1. The better agreement between TRBJ2-7 and the DNA end casts doubt on the J call. Germline CDR1 reads KGHSH; CDR2 reads LQKENI. This CDR3 comprises 15 residues. The CDR3 DNA is TGTGCCAGCTCACCATGGAGGGGACAGGGCTACGAGCAGTACTTC. Translated, it gives CASSPWRGQGYEQYF.

The genes are TRBV4-1 and TRBJ2-3, with TRBD2 identical over 13 bases. The germline gives CDR1 MGHRA, CDR2 YSYEKL. The CDR3 runs to 19 residues. The V and J ends lost 1 base and 4 bases, in that order; junction bases with no gene match: 11. This CDR3 reads CASSQAGLAGAIRADTQYF. The CDR3 bases are TGCGCCAGCAGCCAAGCTGGACTAGCGGGAGCGATCCGGGCAGATACGCAGTATTTT.

V gene TRBV5-6 combines with J gene TRBJ1-2; D uncertain. The CDR3 totals 15 residues. Germline assignment: CDR1 SGHDT and CDR2 YYEEEE. V shed 5 bases and J shed 5 bases, with 19 bases lying between them. The CDR3 DNA follows: TGTGCCAGCAGACCGAGGTCAGTAAGAGGTTATGGCTACACCTTC. Translated, it gives CASRPRSVRGYGYTF.

The rearrangement links TRBV23-1 to TRBJ2-2; 7 nucleotides align to TRBD2. TRBV23-1 counts as an open reading frame of uncertain function. Trimming took 3 bases from V and 4 from J; bases not matched to a gene: 14. This CDR3 comprises 18 residues. Here the CDR3 DNA reads TGCGCCAGCAGTCATTATCCCGGACGGGAGGAGAGCACCGGGGAGCTGTTTTTT. Its translation: CASSHYPGREESTGELFF.

In DNA, the CDR3 is TGTGCCAGCAGCGTAGCAAGCGGGGGCGGGTCCTACAATGAGCAGTTCTTC. It yields the protein CASSVASGGGSYNEQFF. The chain links TRBV9 to TRBJ2-1; 8 bases are a match to TRBD2. V shed 0 bases, J shed 1 base, and the junction held 6 bases outside the gene matches. The CDR3 spans 17 residues. Germline V lookup: CDR1 SGDLS, CDR2 YYNGEE. Drawing the rest from reference TRBV9 and TRBJ2-1, the complete variable domain is DSGVTQTPKHLITATGQRVTLRCSPRSGDLSVYWYQQSLDQGLQFLIQYYNGEERAKGNILERFSAQQFPDLHSELNLSSLELGDSALYFCASSVASGGGSYNEQFFGPGTRLTVL.

CDR3 DNA sequence: TGTGCCAGCAGCGCGACTAGCGGGATTTCCTACGAGCAGTACTTC. As protein: CASSATSGISYEQYF. V gene TRBV7-6 combines with J gene TRBJ2-7; 11 bases are a match to TRBD2. Germline V lookup: CDR1 SGHVS, CDR2 FNYEAQ. V lost 5 bases to trimming and J lost 1 base; unmatched junction nucleotides: 4. The CDR3 is 15 amino acids.

CDR3 loop: CASSRTSGYNEQFF. CDR3 bases: TGCGCCAGCAGCCGGACTAGCGGATACAATGAGCAGTTCTTC. This rearrangement joins TRBV4-1 to TRBJ2-1; 10 nucleotides match TRBD2. V trimming: 4 bases; J trimming: 4 bases; junction bases outside the gene matches: 1. There are 14 residues in the CDR3. CDR1 MGHRA and CDR2 YSYEKL come from the germline V gene.

The CDR3 reads CASSELTSGSTETQYF. CDR3 DNA: TGTGCCAGCAGCGAACTAACTAGCGGGAGTACAGAGACCCAGTACTTC. The chain carries TRBV2 and TRBJ2-5; 11 bases are shared with TRBD2. V shed 6 bases and J 4 bases; nucleotides not matched to a gene: 10. Germline CDR1 reads SNHLY; CDR2 reads FYNNEI. The CDR3 covers 16 residues.

This rearrangement joins TRBV6-5 to TRBJ1-1; D is unclear. Germline-derived CDR1 and CDR2 are MNHEY and SVGAGI. CDR3 length: 16 amino acids. The V end lost 0 bases, the J end lost 2 bases, and 13 bases lay between the germline ends. Here the CDR3 DNA reads TGTGCCAGCAGTTACTCCCCAGGTCGGAGTAACACTGAAGCTTTCTTT. This translates into CASSYSPGRSNTEAFF.

This chain links TRBV27 with TRBJ2-1; D may be TRBD2 (6 bases). The germline V gene encodes CDR1 MNHEY and CDR2 SMNVEV (reference sequence). V was clipped by 7 bases and J by 5 bases, with 15 bases between them. The CDR3 runs 14 residues. The CDR3 protein is CASKRREIHNEQFF. The CDR3 DNA follows: TGTGCCAGCAAGAGGAGGGAGATCCACAATGAGCAGTTCTTC.

As concerns this clone: The same CDR3 can be traced to other DNA sequences in this sample. V gene TRBV5-1 combines with J gene TRBJ1-1; no clear D. CDR1 is SGHRS, CDR2 YFSETQ, per germline. The CDR3 totals 14 residues. V was pared by 0 bases and J by 1 base, with 7 bases between. The CDR3 DNA sequence: TGCGCCAGCAGCTTGGTTTCCAGGAACACTGAAGCTTTCTTT. Translation: CASSLVSRNTEAFF.